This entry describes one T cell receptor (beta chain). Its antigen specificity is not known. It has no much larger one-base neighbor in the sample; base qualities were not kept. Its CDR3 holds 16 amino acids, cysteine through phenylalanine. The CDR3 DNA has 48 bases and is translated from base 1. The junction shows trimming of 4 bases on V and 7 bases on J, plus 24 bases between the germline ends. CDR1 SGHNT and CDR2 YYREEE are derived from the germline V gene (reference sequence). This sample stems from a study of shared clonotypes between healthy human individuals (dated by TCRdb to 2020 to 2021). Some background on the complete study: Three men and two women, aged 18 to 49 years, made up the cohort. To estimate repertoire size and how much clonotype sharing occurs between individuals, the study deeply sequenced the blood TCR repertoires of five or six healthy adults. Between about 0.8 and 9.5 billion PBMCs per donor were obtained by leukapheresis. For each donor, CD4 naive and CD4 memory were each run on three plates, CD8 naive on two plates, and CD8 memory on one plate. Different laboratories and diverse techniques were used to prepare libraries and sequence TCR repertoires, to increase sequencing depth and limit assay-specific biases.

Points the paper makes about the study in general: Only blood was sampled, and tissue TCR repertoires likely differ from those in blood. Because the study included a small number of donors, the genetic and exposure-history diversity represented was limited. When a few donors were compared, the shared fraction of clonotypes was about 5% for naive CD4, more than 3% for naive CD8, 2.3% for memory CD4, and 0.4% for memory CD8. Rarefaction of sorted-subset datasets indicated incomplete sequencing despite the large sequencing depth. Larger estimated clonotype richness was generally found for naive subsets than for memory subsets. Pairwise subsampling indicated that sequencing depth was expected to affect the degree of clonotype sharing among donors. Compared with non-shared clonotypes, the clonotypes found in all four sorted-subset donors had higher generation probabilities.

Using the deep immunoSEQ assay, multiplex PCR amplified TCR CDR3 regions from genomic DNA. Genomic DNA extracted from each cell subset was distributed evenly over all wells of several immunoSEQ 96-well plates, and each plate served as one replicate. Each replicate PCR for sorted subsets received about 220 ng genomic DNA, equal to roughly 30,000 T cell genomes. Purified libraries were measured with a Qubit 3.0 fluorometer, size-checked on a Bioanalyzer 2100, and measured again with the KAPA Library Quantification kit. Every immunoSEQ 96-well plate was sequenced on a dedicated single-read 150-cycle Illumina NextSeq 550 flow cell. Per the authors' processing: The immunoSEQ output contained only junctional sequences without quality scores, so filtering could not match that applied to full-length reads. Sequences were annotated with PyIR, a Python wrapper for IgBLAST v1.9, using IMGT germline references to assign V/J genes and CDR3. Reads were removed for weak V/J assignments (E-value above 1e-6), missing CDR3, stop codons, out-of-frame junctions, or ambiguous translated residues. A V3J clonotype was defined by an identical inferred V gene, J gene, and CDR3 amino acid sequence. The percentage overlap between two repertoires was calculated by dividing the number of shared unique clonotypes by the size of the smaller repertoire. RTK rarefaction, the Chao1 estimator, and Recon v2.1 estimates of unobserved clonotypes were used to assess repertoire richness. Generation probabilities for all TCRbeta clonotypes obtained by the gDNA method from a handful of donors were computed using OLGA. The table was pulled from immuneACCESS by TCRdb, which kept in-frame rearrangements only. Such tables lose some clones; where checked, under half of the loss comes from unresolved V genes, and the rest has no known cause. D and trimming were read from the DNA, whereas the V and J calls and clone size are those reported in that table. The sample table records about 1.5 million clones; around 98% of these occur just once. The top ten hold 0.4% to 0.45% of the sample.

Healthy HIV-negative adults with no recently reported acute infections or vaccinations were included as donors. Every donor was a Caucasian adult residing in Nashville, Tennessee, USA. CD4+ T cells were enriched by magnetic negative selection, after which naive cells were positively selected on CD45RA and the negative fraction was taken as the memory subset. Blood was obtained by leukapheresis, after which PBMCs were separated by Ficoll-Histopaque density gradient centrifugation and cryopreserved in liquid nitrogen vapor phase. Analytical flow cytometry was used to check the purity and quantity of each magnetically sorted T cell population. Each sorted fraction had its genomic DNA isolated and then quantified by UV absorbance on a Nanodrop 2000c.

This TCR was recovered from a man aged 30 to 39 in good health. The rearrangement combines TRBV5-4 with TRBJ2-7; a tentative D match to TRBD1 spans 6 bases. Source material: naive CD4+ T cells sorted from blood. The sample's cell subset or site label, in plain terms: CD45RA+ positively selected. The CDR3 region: CASSRLGGGPTEEQYF. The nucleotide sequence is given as TGTGCCAGCAGCCGGCTCGGTGGGGGCCCGACTGAGGAGCAGTACTTC.